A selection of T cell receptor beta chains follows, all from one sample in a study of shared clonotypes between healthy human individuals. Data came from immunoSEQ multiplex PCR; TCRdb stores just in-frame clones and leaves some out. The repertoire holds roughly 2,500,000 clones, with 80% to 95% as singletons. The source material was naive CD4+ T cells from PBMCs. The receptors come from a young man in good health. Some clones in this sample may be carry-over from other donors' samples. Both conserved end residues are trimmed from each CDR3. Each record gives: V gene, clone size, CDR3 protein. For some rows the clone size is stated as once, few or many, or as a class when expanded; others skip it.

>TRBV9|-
ASSSRTSGDYEQY
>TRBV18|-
ASSPPGRGETQY
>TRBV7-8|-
ASSLRELTNEKLF
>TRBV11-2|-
ASSSFETYEQY
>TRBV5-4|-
ASTPGGATKDTQY
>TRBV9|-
ASSSRGDEQY
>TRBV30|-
ALTGEQPQH
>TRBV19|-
ASSIGGGDRNQPQH
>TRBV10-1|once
ASSDGDAGYNEQF
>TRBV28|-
ASILGGRSTEAF
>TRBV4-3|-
ASSRGLAGGSSYEQY
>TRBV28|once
ASTGQLYEQY
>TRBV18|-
ASSPRGNEKLF
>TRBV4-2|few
ASSQGTGTQPQH
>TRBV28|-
ASSSGRGSFFPQY
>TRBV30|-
AWTLAARGEQF
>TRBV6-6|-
ASSRLVTSYNEQF
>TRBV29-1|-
SVGGRMNTEAF
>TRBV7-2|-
ASSPRRGYEQY
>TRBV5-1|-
ASSLVPGLGGEETQY
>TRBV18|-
ASSPRGQRSSTIY
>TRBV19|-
ASSTWTGPYNEQF
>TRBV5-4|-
ASSARQGARGGPSYEQY
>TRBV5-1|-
ASSLEGGEKLF
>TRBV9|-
ASSVGTGVSPREQY
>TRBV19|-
ASSTGTSGYEQY
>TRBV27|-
ASSRNTGRPRDTQY
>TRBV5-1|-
ASSFPGQGVSEQF
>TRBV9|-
ASSVSGGSNQPQH
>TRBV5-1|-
ASSKQKGSTVPGANVLT
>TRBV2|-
ASSEALSLNEQF
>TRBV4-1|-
ASSLRDRVAGANVLT
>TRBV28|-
ASSPIRSGVNQPQH
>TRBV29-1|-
SVNGRDYGYT
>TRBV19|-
ASSTDRGFPRYGYT
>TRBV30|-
AWRPSGSGEQY
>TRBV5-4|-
ASSPGQSYEQY
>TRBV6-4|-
ASSEPGRVETKNIQY
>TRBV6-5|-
ASSLYGNSYEQY
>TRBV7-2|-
ASSLSPFGGELF
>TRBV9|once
ASSVEGQGKEY
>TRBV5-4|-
ASSLAPPTGFQETQY
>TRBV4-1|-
ASSQGAASGELF
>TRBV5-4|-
ASSLSLTESTNEKLF
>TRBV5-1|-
ASSFTPSGTGYNEQF
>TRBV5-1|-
ASSFPRGMANNTGELF
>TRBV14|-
ASSQDGTVRAF
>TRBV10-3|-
AISESFRGSDQPQH
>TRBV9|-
ASSVLQGPYNEQF
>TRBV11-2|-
ASRHPGTGSYEQY
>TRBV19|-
ASTLRTINQPQH